The 4 T cell receptor beta chains reported below all come from one sample, sequenced in a study of CD8 T cells in ankylosing spondylitis. TCRdb ran MiXCR on the 5' RACE reads and lists one entry per CDR3 protein. The sample has about 300,000 distinct CDR3 sequences, more than 20% seen once. Sample: blood, either unsorted or a sorted T cell fraction (not recorded which). Source of these receptors: a female donor with ankylosing spondylitis or in good health (not recorded which).

There are a few counts of this clonotype. V is TRBV10-1 and J is TRBJ2-3; TRBD1 agrees at 7 bases. Germline V gives CDR1 WNHNN, CDR2 SYGVQD (reference sequence). This CDR3 is 15 amino acids long. Germline trimming cut 4 bases from V and 3 bases from J; bases unmatched to any gene: 7. CDR3 DNA: TGCGCCAGCAGTGCAAACAGGGGAAAAACAGATACGCAGTATTTT. Protein: CASSANRGKTDTQYF.

This clonotype was detected only a few times. The J gene is TRBJ2-1, the V gene TRBV29-1; possibly TRBD2 for D (7 bases). Trimming took 6 bases from V and 7 from J, leaving 16 bases between them. Germline V CDR1 and CDR2: SQVTM, ANQGSEA. The CDR3 loop spans 13 amino acids. CDR3 DNA: TGCAGCGTGGCCTTGCGGGGGCGGAATGAGCAGTTCTTC. The encoded protein is CSVALRGRNEQFF.

This chain uses TRBV5-6 with TRBJ2-3; weak D call: TRBD2 (6 bases). Trimming stripped 4 bases from V and 3 bases from J, with 12 bases between. Germline V gene sequence: CDR1 SGHDT, CDR2 YYEEEE. This CDR3 comprises 14 residues. CDR3 nucleotides: TGTGCCAGCAGCGTACCCCGGGGGACAGATACGCAGTATTTT. Protein: CASSVPRGTDTQYF.

The chain is built from TRBV11-2 and TRBJ2-4; D not certain. V shed 1 base and J shed 2 bases, with 24 bases lying between them. The germline CDR1 and CDR2 sequences are SGHAT and FQNNGV. This CDR3 contains 20 residues. The CDR3 is CASSLGRILETDPTKNIQYF. CDR3 nucleotide sequence: TGTGCCAGCAGCTTAGGTAGGATTTTAGAGACGGACCCTACCAAAAACATTCAGTACTTC.